This T cell receptor beta chain comes out of a study of blood T cell repertoires in COVID-19. Study-level information: T cells, B-cell-depleted T cells, or PBMCs supplied cDNA or gDNA.

Here immunoSEQ multiplex PCR was the method, and the copy in TCRdb shows in-frame clones only, minus some. This sample has 230,000 or so clones; 88% occur once, and the top ten carry 2% to 2.5%. Participants came from about two dozen US areas, aged about 18 to 100 years. This clone has a handful of counts. The receptor's source is a woman between 35 and 50 years old with acute COVID-19. The sample comprised PBMCs or T cells enriched from blood (not recorded which).

In nucleotides, the CDR3 is TGCGCCAGCAGCCACCCGACTAGCGGGGTGAACACCGGGGAGCTGTTTTTT. Translating it yields CASSHPTSGVNTGELFF. This chain uses TRBV4-3 with TRBJ2-2, with 11 bases fitting TRBD2. The germline CDR1 and CDR2 sequences are LGHNA and YSLEER. V shed 3 bases and J 1 base; nucleotides not matched to a gene: 4. CDR3 length: 17 residues.